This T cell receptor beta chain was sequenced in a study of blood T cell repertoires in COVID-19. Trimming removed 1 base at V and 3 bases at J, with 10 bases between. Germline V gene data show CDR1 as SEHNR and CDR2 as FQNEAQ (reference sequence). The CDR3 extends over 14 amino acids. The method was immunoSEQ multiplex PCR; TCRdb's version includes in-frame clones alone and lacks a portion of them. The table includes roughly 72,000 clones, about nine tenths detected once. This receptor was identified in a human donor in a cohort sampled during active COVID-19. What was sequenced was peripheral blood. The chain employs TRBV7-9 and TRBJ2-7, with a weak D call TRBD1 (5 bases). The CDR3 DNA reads TGTGCCAGCAGCTTAGGGCAGGGAAACTACGAGCAGTACTTC. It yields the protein CASSLGQGNYEQYF.